A single TCR beta chain is shown here with its context. These data belong to a study of blood T cell repertoires in COVID-19. Study-level background: Samples representing acute and convalescent COVID-19 were sourced from the United States, Italy and Spain. T cells, B-cell-depleted T cells, or PBMCs supplied cDNA or gDNA.

Original analysis: It was from reference gene primer amplification that nucleated cell counts were estimated. The assay was immunoSEQ multiplex PCR, and TCRdb's table has in-frame clones only and misses some. For V, J and clone size, that table is used; D and trimming come from the DNA. This table holds fewer than 250,000 clones, around four fifths found once. The ends lost 0 bases at V and 7 bases at J; junction bases unmatched: 5. The CDR3 consists of 14 residues. Germline CDR1 and CDR2: SQVTM and ANQGSEA. Sequencing used peripheral blood. This receptor was taken from an older woman with active or convalescent COVID-19. The gene calls are TRBV29-1 and TRBJ2-4, with 8 bases identical to TRBD2. This CDR3 is CSVEDREGGNIQYF. The CDR3 DNA follows: TGCAGCGTTGAAGATCGGGAGGGCGGGAACATTCAGTACTTC.